This T cell receptor beta chain was retrieved from a study of regulatory T cells in long-lasting Graves disease. Points from the study as a whole: It was in persistent disease that TRBV28, TRBJ1-2 and TRBJ2-5 were favored.

Time point defined: persistent/refractory GD, antithyroid drugs over 5 years with positive TRAb. After RNA was extracted from PBMCs, the TCR library was made from it. Guidelines of the American Thyroid Association were used to diagnose Graves' disease. CDR3 length: 15 residues. CDR1 and CDR2 (germline): LNHDA, SQIVND (reference sequence). The V and J ends lost 0 bases and 1 base respectively, with 7 bases between them. This clonotype was seen only once. Its antigen is currently unknown. HTBI primers from iRepertoire and Arm-PCR of CDR3 regions yielded the TCR beta libraries. TCRdb itself ran the multiplex PCR reads through MiXCR, one entry per CDR3 protein. The sample holds under 500,000 distinct CDR3 sequences, under 25% seen once.

V gene TRBV19 combines with J gene TRBJ2-1; D is unresolved. The source of this sequence is a female donor with Graves disease. The sequenced sample was peripheral blood mononuclear cells (PBMCs), obtained when the disease was refractory, from a patient treated with antithyroid drugs. The CDR3 DNA sequence: TGTGCCAGTAGTATAGACGACCCTTCCTACAATGAGCAGTTCTTC. Translated, it gives CASSIDDPSYNEQFF.